The 11 T cell receptor beta chains presented below share a single source sample, sequenced in a study of early T cells in non-severe SARS-CoV-2 infection. TCRdb redid the calling of the 5' RACE reads with MiXCR, one entry per CDR3 protein. The table lists about 110,000 distinct CDR3 sequences, around 12% of them singletons. Sample: whole blood, taken at baseline. All receptors derive from an adult who was a healthcare worker with PCR-confirmed SARS-CoV-2 infection or an uninfected control (not recorded which).

This clonotype was picked up many times. The chain combines TRBV14 with TRBJ2-1; D is perhaps TRBD2 (6 bases). Trimming shortened V by 2 bases and J by 6 bases, and 14 bases separated the two germline ends. Germline assignment: CDR1 SGHDN and CDR2 FVKESK. The CDR3 has 15 amino acids. This CDR3 reads CASSQSLARLNEQFF. CDR3 nucleotide sequence: TGTGCCAGCAGCCAATCCCTAGCGAGACTCAATGAGCAGTTCTTC.

The chain joins TRBV9 to TRBJ2-2; the D call may be TRBD1 or TRBD2 (6 bases each). Trimming removed 7 bases from V and 12 bases from J, with 16 bases in between. The CDR3 loop spans 12 amino acids. Germline lookup yields CDR1 SGDLS and CDR2 YYNGEE. Here the CDR3 reads CASGTGDIQLFF. DNA for the CDR3: TGTGCCAGCGGTACGGGGGACATTCAGCTGTTTTTT.

This clonotype has at least ten counts. The chain combines TRBV6-6 with TRBJ2-5; 7 nucleotides match TRBD1. V shed 7 bases, J shed 1 base, and the junction held 9 bases outside the gene matches. Germline loops: CDR1 MNHNY, CDR2 SVGAGI (reference sequence). The CDR3 spans 15 residues. The CDR3 sequence: CASNLRQGFQETQYF. DNA for the CDR3: TGTGCCAGCAACCTCCGACAGGGCTTCCAAGAGACCCAGTACTTC.

This clonotype was found a few times. The rearrangement joins TRBV6-5 to TRBJ1-1; the D gene is possibly TRBD1 (5 bases). The CDR3 extends over 17 amino acids. The V gene's germline CDR1 is MNHEY and CDR2 SVGAGI. The V and J ends lost 6 bases and 0 bases respectively, with 20 bases between them. CDR3 in DNA: TGTGCCAGCAGCCACCCCGGGACGAGCCTCTTGAACACTGAAGCTTTCTTT. This gives the protein CASSHPGTSLLNTEAFF.

This clonotype was seen only a few times. The rearrangement joins TRBV5-4 to TRBJ1-4, with a tentative D call TRBD1 (5 bases). Germline CDR1 and CDR2: SGHNT and YYREEE (reference sequence). Trimming took off 3 bases at V and 5 bases at J, with 11 bases between the two ends. There are 14 residues in the CDR3. CDR3 DNA: TGTGCCAGCAGCTCTGAGGGGTACAATGAAAAACTGTTTTTT. Protein: CASSSEGYNEKLFF.

The V gene is TRBV14, the J gene TRBJ1-1, with no clear D. The CDR3 consists of 15 residues. The V end was cut by 4 bases, the J end by 3 bases, with 15 bases between. Germline V gene sequence: CDR1 SGHDN, CDR2 FVKESK. CDR3 in DNA: TGTGCCAGCAGCCCTGAGAGGGTCAAGTACACTGAAGCTTTCTTT. This codes for CASSPERVKYTEAFF.

This clonotype has at least ten counts. The V and J genes are TRBV6-5 and TRBJ1-4; weak D call: TRBD1 (5 bases). The length of the CDR3 is 15 residues. V was shortened by 2 bases and J by 5 bases, with 12 bases between the two germline ends. Germline lookup yields CDR1 MNHEY and CDR2 SVGAGI. The CDR3 sequence: CASSYRGTGNEKLFF. The CDR3, as DNA: TGTGCCAGCAGTTACAGAGGGACGGGGAATGAAAAACTGTTTTTT.

This clonotype came up many times. The chain employs TRBV28 and TRBJ2-1; maybe TRBD2 (5 bases). Germline loops: CDR1 MDHEN, CDR2 SYDVKM. Trimming took 4 bases from V and 9 from J, leaving 19 bases between them. This CDR3 is built from 15 residues. The CDR3 DNA reads as TGTGCCAGCAGTTCCCAAGCGGCGCCAGGCGGTGAGCAGTTCTTC. Residues: CASSSQAAPGGEQFF. The complete variable domain, with remaining parts taken from reference TRBV28 and TRBJ2-1, reads DVKVTQSSRYLVKRTGEKVFLECVQDMDHENMFWYRQDPGLGLRLIYFSYDVKMKEKGDIPEGYSVSREKKERFSLILESASTNQTSMYLCASSSQAAPGGEQFFGPGTRLTVL.

The J gene is TRBJ2-4, the V gene TRBV7-2; D is unclear. V lost 1 base, J lost 1 base, and 14 bases lay in between. Per germline, CDR1 SGHTA and CDR2 FQGNSA. The CDR3 runs to 17 residues. CDR3 DNA: TGTGCCAGCAGCTTAGTTTTTGACTTAGATGCCAAAAACATTCAGTACTTC. Amino acid sequence: CASSLVFDLDAKNIQYF.

This clonotype has only a few counts. This chain uses TRBV29-1 with TRBJ2-2; a weak D match, TRBD1 (5 bases). Trimming stripped 5 bases from V and 1 base from J, with 8 bases between. Germline-derived CDR1 and CDR2 are SQVTM and ANQGSEA. The CDR3 is 13 residues long. The CDR3 is CSVTTVNTGELFF. In DNA form, the CDR3 reads TGCAGCGTTACGACAGTGAACACCGGGGAGCTGTTTTTT.

This clonotype has just a few counts. The rearrangement uses TRBV24-1 and TRBJ1-2, with 8 bases matching TRBD1. Trimming took 4 bases from V and 8 from J; bases not matched to a gene: 8. CDR3 size: 14 residues. Germline CDR1 and CDR2: KGHDR and SFDVKD. CDR3 DNA: TGTGCCACCAGTGACGGGACAGGATTCGGCGGCTACACCTTC. This gives the protein CATSDGTGFGGYTF.